The subject of this entry is one T cell receptor beta chain. Other DNA sequences in the same sample also yield this CDR3. Per germline, CDR1 LNHDA and CDR2 SQIVND (reference sequence). V lost 3 bases, J lost 3 bases, and 1 base stayed unmatched. The CDR3 runs to 13 residues. These data are taken from a study of blood T cell repertoires in COVID-19. Study background: Whether acute or convalescent, the COVID-19 samples came from the United States, Italy and Spain.

Patients from Seattle were sampled longitudinally, starting during active infection. Original handling: Reference gene primers were amplified, and this amplification served to estimate nucleated cell counts. The data were produced by immunoSEQ multiplex PCR, yet TCRdb's version contains in-frame clones alone and is incomplete. V, J and clone size are taken as reported in that table, and D and trimming were inferred from the DNA itself. This table holds roughly 60,000 clones, over 55% found once. The sequence was collected from an older woman with COVID-19, enrolled during active disease. Sequences were obtained from peripheral blood. The chain employs TRBV19 and TRBJ1-2, with TRBD1 identical over 7 bases. This CDR3 reads CASSIDRDYGYTF. DNA of the CDR3: TGTGCCAGTAGTATCGACAGGGACTATGGCTACACCTTC. Supplemented by reference TRBV19 and TRBJ1-2, the full variable domain reads DGGITQSPKYLFRKEGQNVTLSCEQNLNHDAMYWYRQDPGQGLRLIYYSQIVNDFQKGDIAEGYSVSREKKESFPLTVTSAQKNPTAFYLCASSIDRDYGYTFGSGTRLTVV.